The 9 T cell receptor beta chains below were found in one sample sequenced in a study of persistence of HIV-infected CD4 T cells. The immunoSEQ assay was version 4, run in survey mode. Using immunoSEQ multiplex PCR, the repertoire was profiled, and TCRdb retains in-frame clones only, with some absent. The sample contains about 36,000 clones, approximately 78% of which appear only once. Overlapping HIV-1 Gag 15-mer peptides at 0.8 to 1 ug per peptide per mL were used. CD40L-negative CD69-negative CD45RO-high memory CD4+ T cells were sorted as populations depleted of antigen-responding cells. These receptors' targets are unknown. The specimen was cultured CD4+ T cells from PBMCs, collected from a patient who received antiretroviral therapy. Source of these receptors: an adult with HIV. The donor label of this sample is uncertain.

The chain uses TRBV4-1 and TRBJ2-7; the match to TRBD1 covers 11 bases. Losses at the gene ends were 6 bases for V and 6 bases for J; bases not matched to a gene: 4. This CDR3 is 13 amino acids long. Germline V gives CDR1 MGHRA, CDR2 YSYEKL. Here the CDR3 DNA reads TGCGCCAGCAGGCCCGGGACAGGGGGCGAGCAGTACTTC. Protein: CASRPGTGGEQYF.

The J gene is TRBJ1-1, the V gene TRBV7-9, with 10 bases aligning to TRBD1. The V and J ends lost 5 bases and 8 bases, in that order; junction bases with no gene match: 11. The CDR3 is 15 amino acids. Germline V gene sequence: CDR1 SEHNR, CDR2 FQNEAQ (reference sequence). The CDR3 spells CASSPLGQGRSEAFF. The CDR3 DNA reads TGTGCCAGCAGCCCACTGGGACAGGGGAGGTCGGAAGCTTTCTTT. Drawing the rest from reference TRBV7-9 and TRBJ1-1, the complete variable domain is DTGVSQNPRHKITKRGQNVTFRCDPISEHNRLYWYRQTLGQGPEFLTYFQNEAQLEKSRLLSDRFSAERPKGSFSTLEIQRTEQGDSAMYLCASSPLGQGRSEAFFGQGTRLTVV.

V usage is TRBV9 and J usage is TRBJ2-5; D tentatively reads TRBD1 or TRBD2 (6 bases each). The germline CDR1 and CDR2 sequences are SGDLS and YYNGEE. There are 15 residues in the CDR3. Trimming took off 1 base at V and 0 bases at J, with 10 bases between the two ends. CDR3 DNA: TGTGCCAGCAGCGTACTCGGGGGCTACCAAGAGACCCAGTACTTC. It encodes CASSVLGGYQETQYF. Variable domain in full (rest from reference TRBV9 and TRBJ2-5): DSGVTQTPKHLITATGQRVTLRCSPRSGDLSVYWYQQSLDQGLQFLIQYYNGEERAKGNILERFSAQQFPDLHSELNLSSLELGDSALYFCASSVLGGYQETQYFGPGTRLLVL.

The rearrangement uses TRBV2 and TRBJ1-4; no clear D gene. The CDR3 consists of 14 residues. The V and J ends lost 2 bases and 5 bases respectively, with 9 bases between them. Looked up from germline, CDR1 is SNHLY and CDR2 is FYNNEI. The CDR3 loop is CASSESRANEKLFF. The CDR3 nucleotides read TGTGCCAGCAGTGAATCCCGGGCGAATGAAAAACTGTTTTTT. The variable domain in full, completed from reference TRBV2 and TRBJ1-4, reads EPEVTQTPSHQVTQMGQEVILRCVPISNHLYFYWYRQILGQKVEFLVSFYNNEISEKSEIFDDQFSVERPDGSNFTLKIRSTKLEDSAMYFCASSESRANEKLFFGSGTQLSVL.

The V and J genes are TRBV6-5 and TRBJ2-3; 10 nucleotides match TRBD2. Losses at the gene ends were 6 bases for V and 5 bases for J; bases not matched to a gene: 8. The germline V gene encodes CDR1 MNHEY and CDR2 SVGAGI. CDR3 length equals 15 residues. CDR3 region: CASSRLAGVKDTQYF. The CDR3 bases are TGTGCCAGCAGCAGACTAGCGGGCGTCAAAGATACGCAGTATTTT.

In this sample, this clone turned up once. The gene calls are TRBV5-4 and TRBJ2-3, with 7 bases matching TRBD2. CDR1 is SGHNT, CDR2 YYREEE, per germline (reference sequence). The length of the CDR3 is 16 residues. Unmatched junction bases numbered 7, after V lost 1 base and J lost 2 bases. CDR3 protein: CASSLLGGDITDTQYF. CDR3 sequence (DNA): TGTGCCAGCAGCTTGCTGGGAGGGGATATCACAGATACGCAGTATTTT.

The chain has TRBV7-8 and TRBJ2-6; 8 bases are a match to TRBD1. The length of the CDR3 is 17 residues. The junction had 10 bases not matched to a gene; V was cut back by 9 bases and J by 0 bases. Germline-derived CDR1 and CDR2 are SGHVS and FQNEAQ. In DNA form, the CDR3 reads TGTGCCAGTAGACTGACAGGGGCGTTCTCTGGGGCCAACGTCCTGACTTTC. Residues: CASRLTGAFSGANVLTF.

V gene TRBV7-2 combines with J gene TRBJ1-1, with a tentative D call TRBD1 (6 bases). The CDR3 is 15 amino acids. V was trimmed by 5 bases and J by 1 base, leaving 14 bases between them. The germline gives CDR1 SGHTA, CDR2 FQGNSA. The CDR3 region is CASSPVGGRNTEAFF. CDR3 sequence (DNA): TGTGCCAGCAGCCCAGTGGGGGGCAGGAACACTGAAGCTTTCTTT. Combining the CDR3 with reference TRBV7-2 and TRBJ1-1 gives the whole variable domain GAGVSQSPSNKVTEKGKDVELRCDPISGHTALYWYRQSLGQGLEFLIYFQGNSAPDKSGLPSDRFSAERTGGSVSTLTIQRTQQEDSAVYLCASSPVGGRNTEAFFGQGTRLTVV.

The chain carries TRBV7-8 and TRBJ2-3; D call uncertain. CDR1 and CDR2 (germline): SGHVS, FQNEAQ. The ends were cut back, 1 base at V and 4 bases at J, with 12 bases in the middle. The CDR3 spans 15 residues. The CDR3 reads CASSLGGIGPDTQYF. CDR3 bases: TGTGCCAGCAGCTTAGGAGGTATAGGGCCAGATACGCAGTATTTT.